This T cell receptor (beta chain) was retrieved from a study of blood T cell repertoires in COVID-19. Looking at the study overall: From T cells, B-cell-depleted T cells, or PBMCs came the material, which was cDNA or gDNA.

Notes on this clone: A read error may account for a junction end that differs from germline.

Original processing notes: Amplification of reference gene primers was used by the study to estimate nucleated cell counts. The protocol was immunoSEQ multiplex PCR, while the TCRdb copy is restricted to in-frame clones and leaves out a portion. V and J calls plus clone size are reproduced from that table; the DNA served to infer D and trimming. The data show about 260,000 clones, about 89% seen once. There are 11 residues in the CDR3. In germline, CDR1 is MNHEY, CDR2 SVGAGI. This sequence originates from a woman aged 50 to 60 with acute or convalescent COVID-19. Sequencing was carried out using peripheral blood. This chain links TRBV6-5 with TRBJ2-7, with D perhaps TRBD2 (6 bases). The DNA for the CDR3 is TGTGCCAGCAGTTACTCAGGGAGGTTTAACTTC. Its translation is CASSYSGRFNF.